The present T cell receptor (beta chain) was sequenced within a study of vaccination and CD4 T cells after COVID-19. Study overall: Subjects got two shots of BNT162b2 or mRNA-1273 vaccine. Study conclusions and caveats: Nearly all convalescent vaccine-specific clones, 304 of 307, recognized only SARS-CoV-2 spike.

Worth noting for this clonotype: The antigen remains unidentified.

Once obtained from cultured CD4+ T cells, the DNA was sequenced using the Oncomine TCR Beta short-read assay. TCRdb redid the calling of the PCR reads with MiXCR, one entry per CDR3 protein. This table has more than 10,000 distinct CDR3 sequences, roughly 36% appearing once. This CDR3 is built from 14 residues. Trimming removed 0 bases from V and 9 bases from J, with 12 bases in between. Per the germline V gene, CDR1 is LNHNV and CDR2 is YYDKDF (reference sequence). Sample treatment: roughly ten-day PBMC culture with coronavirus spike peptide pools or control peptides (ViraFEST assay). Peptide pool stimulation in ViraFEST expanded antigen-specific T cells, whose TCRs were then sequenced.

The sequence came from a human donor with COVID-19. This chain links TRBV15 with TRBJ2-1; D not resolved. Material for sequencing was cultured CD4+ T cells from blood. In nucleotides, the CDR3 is TGTGCCACCAGCAGAGACCGGGTGCTGTCTGAGCAGTTCTTC. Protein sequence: CATSRDRVLSEQFF.